This T cell receptor beta chain was profiled in a study of blood T cell repertoires in COVID-19. Study-wide background: The origin of the acute and convalescent COVID-19 samples was the United States, Italy and Spain.

CDR3 size: 16 residues. The germline V gene has CDR1 LGHNA and CDR2 YNFKEQ. The ends were cut back, 2 bases at V and 0 bases at J, with 11 bases in the middle. Original handling: Reference gene primer amplification yielded estimated nucleated cell counts. The assay was immunoSEQ multiplex PCR, and TCRdb's table has in-frame clones only and misses some. V, J and clone size were drawn from that table, and D and trimming were deduced from the DNA. The sample holds roughly 60,000 clones, approximately 82% seen once. The chain couples TRBV4-2 to TRBJ1-3, with D unresolved. The source is an older woman with acute or convalescent COVID-19. The source material was peripheral blood. CDR3 sequence reads: CASSQMVQSSGNTIYF. DNA of the CDR3: TGTGCCAGCAGCCAAATGGTACAGAGCTCTGGAAACACCATATATTTT.